The 14 T cell receptor beta chains below all came from one sample that was sequenced in a study of OX40 agonist ivuxolimab in advanced cancers. The assay was immunoSEQ multiplex PCR, and TCRdb's table has in-frame clones only and misses some. The table lists about 70,000 clones, approximately 90% of them singletons. Sequences were derived from CD4+ or CD8+ T cells sorted from blood, sampled in a trial of the OX40 agonist ivuxolimab. The receptors shown here come from an adult with an advanced solid tumor such as melanoma, head and neck, liver or kidney cancer.

This clone was seen a few times. The gene calls are TRBV11-2 and TRBJ2-5; D call uncertain. Trimming shortened V by 4 bases and J by 4 bases, and 13 bases separated the two germline ends. Germline CDR1 and CDR2: SGHAT and FQNNGV. There are 14 residues in the CDR3. For the CDR3, the DNA is TGTGCCAGCAGCTCCAGTGCATCGAGAGAGACCCAGTACTTC. Translation gives CASSSSASRETQYF.

The chain uses TRBV29-1 and TRBJ2-7, with D possibly TRBD2 on 6 matching bases. Germline V CDR1 and CDR2: SQVTM, ANQGSEA. The V end lost 4 bases, the J end lost 2 bases, and 21 bases lay between the germline ends. This CDR3 has 16 residues. CDR3 in amino acids: CSVGEAERTVTYEQYF. The CDR3 bases are TGCAGCGTTGGGGAGGCTGAGCGGACGGTCACCTACGAGCAGTACTTC.

The chain combines TRBV11-2 with TRBJ2-1; 15 nucleotides align to TRBD2. Germline-derived CDR1 and CDR2 are SGHAT and FQNNGV. The CDR3 runs 19 residues. J gave up 0 bases and V 5 bases, and 8 bases lay outside the gene matches. In DNA form, the CDR3 reads TGTGCCAGCAGCCCGGGACTAGCGGGGGGTAAAAGCTCCTACAATGAGCAGTTCTTC. As protein: CASSPGLAGGKSSYNEQFF.

The CDR3 region has the DNA TGTGCCATCAGTGCCCTGGACAGCCAACAGGAGACCCAGTACTTC. It codes for CAISALDSQQETQYF. V gene TRBV10-3 combines with J gene TRBJ2-5, with a possible D match to TRBD1 (6 bases). Germline V gives CDR1 ENHRY, CDR2 SYGVKD. This CDR3 region has 15 residues. V gave up 4 bases and J gave up 5 bases, with 17 bases separating them.

The genes are TRBV13 and TRBJ2-3, with D maybe TRBD2 (5 bases). The V gene lost 5 bases and the J gene lost 0 bases, with 15 bases spanning the gap. The CDR3 runs to 16 residues. Germline V gives CDR1 PRHDT, CDR2 FYEKMQ (reference sequence). This CDR3 is CASSPRRGPSTDTQYF. The CDR3 DNA reads as TGTGCCAGCAGCCCCAGGAGAGGGCCCAGCACAGATACGCAGTATTTT.

The chain recombines TRBV10-3 with TRBJ1-1, with 8 bases lining up with TRBD1. With V trimmed by 2 bases and J by 7 bases, 3 bases remained unmatched. Germline lookup yields CDR1 ENHRY and CDR2 SYGVKD. The length of the CDR3 is 13 residues. CDR3 protein: CAISENTGGEAFF. The CDR3 DNA is TGTGCCATCAGTGAGAATACAGGGGGTGAAGCTTTCTTT.

This clone has a single count. The chain recombines TRBV23-1 with TRBJ2-4; 11 bases match TRBD1. Being an ORF, TRBV23-1 has a function that is uncertain. CDR3 size: 21 residues. Germline trimming cut 4 bases from V and 1 base from J; bases unmatched to any gene: 18. CDR3 bases: TGCGCCAGCAGTCCCAATCACCCGGGACAGGGGGGACCCGAGGCCAAAAACATTCAGTACTTC. Protein: CASSPNHPGQGGPEAKNIQYF.

This clone was detected ten times or more. This chain connects TRBV6-4 to TRBJ2-1; 13 bases are shared with TRBD2. Germline V CDR1 and CDR2: MRHNA, SNTAGT. The CDR3 is 15 amino acids. With 3 bases clipped from V and 6 bases from J, the junction kept 2 bases outside the gene matches. CDR3 region: CASSELAGGPNEQFF. For the CDR3, the DNA is TGTGCCAGCAGTGAACTAGCGGGGGGGCCCAATGAGCAGTTCTTC.

The rearrangement joins TRBV2 to TRBJ2-7; D might be TRBD2 (6 bases). Germline lookup yields CDR1 SNHLY and CDR2 FYNNEI. V gave up 1 base and J gave up 6 bases, with 10 bases separating them. The CDR3 is 13 amino acids. CDR3 nucleotides: TGTGCCAGCAGTGAAGGGTGGGACTCCGAGCAGTACTTC. It is translated as CASSEGWDSEQYF.

CDR3 amino acids: CASSRGSSGKLFF. Here the CDR3 DNA reads TGTGCCAGCAGCCGGGGCAGTTCTGGAAAACTGTTTTTT. V usage is TRBV9 and J usage is TRBJ1-4; D is possibly TRBD1 (5 bases). Germline CDR1 reads SGDLS; CDR2 reads YYNGEE. CDR3 length: 13 residues. V lost 4 bases to trimming and J lost 10 bases, with 14 bases between them.

The chain links TRBV7-9 to TRBJ1-2; 10 nucleotides agree with TRBD1. This CDR3 is built from 15 residues. Germline lookup yields CDR1 SEHNR and CDR2 FQNEAQ (reference sequence). Trimming removed 5 bases from V and 5 bases from J; junction bases left unmatched: 8. The CDR3 DNA sequence: TGTGCCAGCAGCCTCTCCGGGACAGGGGATTATGGCTACACCTTC. Protein sequence: CASSLSGTGDYGYTF.

This clone was counted a single time. This chain links TRBV14 with TRBJ2-4; TRBD1 agrees at 7 bases. The CDR3 contains 13 residues. Germline V gene data show CDR1 as SGHDN and CDR2 as FVKESK. J lost 9 bases, V lost 4 bases, and 6 bases had no gene match. This CDR3 reads CASSPDRSGIQYF. The CDR3 DNA reads TGTGCCAGCAGCCCGGACAGGTCTGGCATTCAGTACTTC.

This clone was counted a single time. This chain connects TRBV7-6 to TRBJ2-7; the match to TRBD1 covers 11 bases. The CDR3 extends over 16 amino acids. Looked up from germline, CDR1 is SGHVS and CDR2 is FNYEAQ. Losses at the gene ends were 5 bases for V and 2 bases for J; bases not matched to a gene: 8. CDR3: CASSQRRGQGAYEQYF. Written as DNA, the CDR3 is TGTGCCAGCAGCCAGAGGAGGGGACAGGGGGCCTACGAGCAGTACTTC.

This clone was seen once. V gene TRBV11-2 combines with J gene TRBJ2-5; 13 bases are a match to TRBD2. Germline V lookup: CDR1 SGHAT, CDR2 FQNNGV. The trim removed 9 bases at V and 2 bases at J, leaving 6 bases unmatched. The CDR3 totals 15 residues. Here the CDR3 reads CASRGLAGQQETQYF. The CDR3 DNA sequence: TGTGCCAGTAGGGGACTAGCGGGACAGCAAGAGACCCAGTACTTC.